What follows are 23 T cell receptor beta chains derived from one specimen sequenced in a study of T cell repertoires in cytomegalovirus infection. TCRdb called the reads again in MiXCR, with one record for every CDR3 protein. The sample yields about half a million distinct CDR3 sequences, 30% to 40% seen once. These receptors' antigens are unknown. The sequencing used cultured PBMCs, collected from culture after CMV antigen stimulation. Receptor source: a human donor in good health (CMV status not recorded). Some clones in this sample may be carry-over from other donors' samples.

The chain couples TRBV4-1 to TRBJ2-5, with 9 bases lining up with TRBD2. Germline lookup yields CDR1 MGHRA and CDR2 YSYEKL. The CDR3 is 17 amino acids. The junction had 7 bases not matched to a gene; V was cut back by 0 bases and J by 2 bases. Here the CDR3 reads CASSQDGAGGRQETQYF. The CDR3 coding sequence is TGCGCCAGCAGCCAAGATGGAGCGGGAGGCCGTCAAGAGACCCAGTACTTC.

The chain couples TRBV4-1 to TRBJ1-1; D remains ambiguous. The germline V and J ends were trimmed by 3 bases and 4 bases, with 12 bases remaining between them. The CDR3 consists of 14 residues. The germline gives CDR1 MGHRA, CDR2 YSYEKL. CDR3 sequence: CASSHPFGSTEAFF. Written as DNA, the CDR3 is TGCGCCAGCAGCCATCCCTTTGGTAGCACTGAAGCTTTCTTT.

This chain connects TRBV4-3 to TRBJ1-4; perhaps TRBD1 as D (5 bases). Germline V gene sequence: CDR1 LGHNA, CDR2 YSLEER. This CDR3 is 15 amino acids long. Trimming took 5 bases from V and 7 from J, leaving 17 bases between them. DNA of the CDR3: TGCGCCAGCAGCGACCGGGACTCGGGCTCTGAAAAACTGTTTTTT. This gives the protein CASSDRDSGSEKLFF.

The chain combines TRBV19 with TRBJ1-6, with TRBD1 matching 10 bases. The ends lost 4 bases at V and 5 bases at J; junction bases unmatched: 2. The germline gives CDR1 LNHDA, CDR2 SQIVND (reference sequence). The CDR3 spans 15 residues. As DNA, the CDR3 is TGTGCCAGTAGTACCGGACAGGGGGATAATTCACCCCTCCACTTT. This gives the protein CASSTGQGDNSPLHF.

The chain has TRBV20-1 and TRBJ2-1, with no clear D. The CDR3 contains 11 residues. Trimming left V 0 bases short and J 9 bases short, with 6 bases between. CDR1 and CDR2 (germline): DFQATT, SNEGSKA (reference sequence). In DNA form, the CDR3 reads TGCAGTGCTAGAGAGGCAGGTGAGCAGTTCTTC. Translating it yields CSAREAGEQFF.

This clonotype showed up just a few times. The V and J genes are TRBV2 and TRBJ2-6; no clear D gene. The CDR3 runs 15 residues. The germline V gene encodes CDR1 SNHLY and CDR2 FYNNEI. V was clipped by 3 bases and J by 3 bases, with 9 bases between them. In nucleotides, the CDR3 is TGTGCCAGCAGTGATGGAATAGGTGGGGCCAACGTCCTGACTTTC. Residues: CASSDGIGGANVLTF.

This clonotype was seen repeatedly, ten times or more. The chain has TRBV28 and TRBJ1-1; 10 bases agree with TRBD1. V shed 4 bases, J shed 0 bases, and the junction held 2 bases outside the gene matches. Germline V gene sequence: CDR1 MDHEN, CDR2 SYDVKM. The CDR3 is made up of 15 amino acids. The CDR3 sequence is CASSSGQGLNTEAFF. The CDR3 DNA follows: TGTGCCAGCAGTTCGGGACAGGGGCTGAACACTGAAGCTTTCTTT.

V usage is TRBV20-1 and J usage is TRBJ2-7, with D perhaps TRBD1 (6 bases). The CDR3 contains 14 residues. Germline loops: CDR1 DFQATT, CDR2 SNEGSKA (reference sequence). V was shortened by 0 bases and J by 2 bases, with 11 bases between the two germline ends. CDR3 sequence (DNA): TGCAGTGCTAGAGATCGCAGGGGCGCCTACGAGCAGTACTTC. Translation gives CSARDRRGAYEQYF.

This clonotype was picked up a small number of times. J is TRBJ1-2 and V is TRBV6-5; 7 bases match TRBD1. Germline CDR1 is MNHEY and CDR2 is SVGAGI. The CDR3 spans 16 residues. V lost 1 base and J lost 5; bases outside the gene matches: 10. The CDR3 region has the DNA TGTGCCAGCAGTTACTACCAGACAGGGCAAGGATATGGCTACACCTTC. This gives the protein CASSYYQTGQGYGYTF.

This clonotype was picked up many times. The J gene is TRBJ2-1, the V gene TRBV7-8, with 8 bases matching TRBD2. V trimming: 2 bases; J trimming: 0 bases; junction bases outside the gene matches: 6. The CDR3 sequence is 17 residues long. Germline V CDR1 and CDR2: SGHVS, FQNEAQ. CDR3: CASSLRGRSSSYNEQFF. The CDR3 coding sequence is TGTGCCAGCAGCTTACGCGGGAGGTCCAGCTCCTACAATGAGCAGTTCTTC. Together with reference TRBV7-8 and TRBJ2-1, the CDR3 gives the full variable domain: GAGVSQSPRYKVAKRGQDVALRCDPISGHVSLFWYQQALGQGPEFLTYFQNEAQLDKSGLPSDRFFAERPEGSVSTLKIQRTQQEDSAVYLCASSLRGRSSSYNEQFFGPGTRLTVL.

V gene TRBV19 combines with J gene TRBJ1-3, with D tentatively TRBD1 (5 bases). This CDR3 has 15 amino acids. Germline lookup yields CDR1 LNHDA and CDR2 SQIVND (reference sequence). V gave up 11 bases and J gave up 0 bases, with 17 bases separating them. In DNA form, the CDR3 reads TGTGCCTCAGGAGTGTCAGGGAGCTCTGGAAACACCATATATTTT. As protein: CASGVSGSSGNTIYF.

The rearrangement joins TRBV6-5 to TRBJ2-3, with 10 bases lining up with TRBD2. From germline, CDR1 is MNHEY and CDR2 SVGAGI. This CDR3 is built from 15 residues. V shed 7 bases and J 3 bases; nucleotides not matched to a gene: 7. CDR3 nucleotide sequence: TGTGCCAGCAAACCCCTAGCGGGGGATACAGATACGCAGTATTTT. Translating it yields CASKPLAGDTDTQYF.

The chain recombines TRBV3-1 with TRBJ2-5; tentatively, D is TRBD2 (6 bases). CDR3 length: 13 amino acids. Germline CDR1 LGHDT, CDR2 YNNKEL (reference sequence). V lost 4 bases and J lost 4, with 10 bases in between. The CDR3 nucleotides are TGTGCCAGCAGCCGCGCGCGGGGAGAGACCCAGTACTTC. Its translation: CASSRARGETQYF.

This chain links TRBV6-1 with TRBJ2-2; D might be TRBD2 (6 bases). The V end lost 5 bases, the J end lost 2 bases, and 15 bases lay between the germline ends. This CDR3 has 16 residues. The germline V gene encodes CDR1 MNHNS and CDR2 SASEGT. The CDR3 loop is CASSLGGGINTGELFF. In DNA form, the CDR3 reads TGTGCCAGCAGTTTGGGGGGAGGAATTAACACCGGGGAGCTGTTTTTT.

This clonotype was picked up a small number of times. The V gene is TRBV20-1, the J gene TRBJ2-7, with a weak D call TRBD1 (5 bases). Trimming shortened V by 3 bases and J by 1 base, and 16 bases separated the two germline ends. This CDR3 comprises 15 residues. The germline V gene encodes CDR1 DFQATT and CDR2 SNEGSKA (reference sequence). The CDR3 DNA reads as TGCAGTGCTAGCGGCCTACTCGACAGTTCCTACGAGCAGTACTTC. Protein: CSASGLLDSSYEQYF.

V and J are TRBV15 and TRBJ1-2; the D gene is possibly TRBD1 (5 bases). The germline V gene has CDR1 LNHNV and CDR2 YYDKDF (reference sequence). Trimming cost V 0 bases and J 6 bases, with 11 bases left between them. CDR3 length: 14 amino acids. CDR3 residues: CATSRDLRGNGYTF. The CDR3 DNA reads TGTGCCACCAGCAGAGATCTACGGGGGAATGGCTACACCTTC.

This clonotype was recorded many times. The genes are TRBV11-3 and TRBJ1-1; perhaps TRBD1 as D (5 bases). Germline CDR1 is SGHNT and CDR2 is YENEEA. With 0 bases removed from V and 7 bases from J, the gap between germline ends came to 12 bases. The CDR3 is 14 residues long. CDR3 region: CASSLERTPFEAFF. CDR3 DNA: TGTGCCAGCAGCTTAGAGCGGACACCCTTTGAAGCTTTCTTT. Supplemented by reference TRBV11-3 and TRBJ1-1, the full variable domain reads EAGVVQSPRYKIIEKKQPVAFWCNPISGHNTLYWYLQNLGQGPELLIRYENEEAVDDSQLPKDRFSAERLKGVDSTLKIQPAELGDSAVYLCASSLERTPFEAFFGQGTRLTVV.

The chain is built from TRBV28 and TRBJ2-1, with TRBD2 as a possible D gene (6 bases). V lost 6 bases to trimming and J lost 5 bases, with 23 bases between them. The CDR3 has 17 residues. CDR1 MDHEN and CDR2 SYDVKM come from the germline V gene. The CDR3 bases are TGTGCCAGCAGAATAGGCTTCGGGCGGGGAGGAGACAATGAGCAGTTCTTC. Translation gives CASRIGFGRGGDNEQFF.

V is TRBV11-2 and J is TRBJ2-2; 9 nucleotides match TRBD1. Losses at the gene ends were 2 bases for V and 5 bases for J; bases not matched to a gene: 9. This CDR3 has 17 amino acids. CDR1 and CDR2 (germline): SGHAT, FQNNGV. The CDR3 loop reads CASSLKPGQGVTGELFF. CDR3 nucleotide sequence: TGTGCCAGCAGCTTAAAGCCGGGACAGGGCGTTACCGGGGAGCTGTTTTTT.

The chain carries TRBV7-9 and TRBJ1-6; TRBD1 agrees at 11 bases. The CDR3 is 14 amino acids. Germline V gene data show CDR1 as SEHNR and CDR2 as FQNEAQ (reference sequence). The V gene end was trimmed by 7 bases and the J gene end by 10 bases; junction bases not matched to a gene: 6. The CDR3 nucleotides are TGTGCCAGCACCCCCGGGACAGGGGGATCACCCCTCCACTTT. This codes for CASTPGTGGSPLHF.

This clonotype was observed a few times. The rearrangement joins TRBV7-2 to TRBJ1-1, with D possibly matching TRBD1 (6 bases). The CDR3 spans 14 residues. Trimming pared 1 base from V and 4 bases from J, leaving 10 bases between. Germline CDR1 and CDR2: SGHTA and FQGNSA. This CDR3 reads CASSLVGGATEAFF. The CDR3 nucleotides read TGTGCCAGCAGCTTAGTTGGGGGCGCCACTGAAGCTTTCTTT.

The chain combines TRBV19 with TRBJ2-7, with D possibly TRBD2 on 6 matching bases. The CDR3 length is 13 residues. Per germline, CDR1 LNHDA and CDR2 SQIVND (reference sequence). The V and J ends lost 3 bases and 6 bases respectively, with 12 bases between them. This CDR3 reads CASSIRRTTEQYF. CDR3 sequence (DNA): TGTGCCAGTAGTATCCGCAGGACTACCGAGCAGTACTTC.

This sequence joins TRBV7-9 and TRBJ1-2; no firm D call. Trimming stripped 1 base from V and 7 bases from J, with 10 bases between. Germline V gene sequence: CDR1 SEHNR, CDR2 FQNEAQ (reference sequence). The CDR3 is made up of 13 amino acids. The CDR3 spells CASSLGAQSGYTF. The CDR3, as DNA: TGTGCCAGCAGCTTAGGAGCTCAGTCTGGCTACACCTTC.